This T cell receptor (beta chain) was documented in a study of T cell repertoires in cytomegalovirus infection. Study as a whole: Indications came from public TCR beta signatures; they pointed to CMV infection and to a matching HLA type.

From germline, CDR1 is SQVTM and CDR2 ANQGSEA. Unmatched junction bases numbered 9, after V lost 6 bases and J lost 7 bases. The CDR3 has 13 amino acids. Of note for this clonotype: Its antigen is not known.

TCRdb called the reads again in MiXCR, with one record for every CDR3 protein. The table records roughly 200,000 distinct CDR3 sequences, 38% of them present only once. Notes on the study in general: The response measured ex vivo was dominated by TCR beta clonotypes (HLA-C-restricted and CMV-specific).

The sequence was collected from a human donor in good health (CMV status not recorded). Some clones in this sample may be carry-over from other donors' samples. The source material was CD8+ T cells from cultured PBMCs, sampled from culture after CMV antigen stimulation. The chain links TRBV29-1 to TRBJ2-4, with 7 bases aligning to TRBD2. The CDR3 sequence: CSVTGGSGNIQYF. The CDR3 DNA reads as TGCAGCGTGACCGGGGGGTCGGGGAACATTCAGTACTTC.